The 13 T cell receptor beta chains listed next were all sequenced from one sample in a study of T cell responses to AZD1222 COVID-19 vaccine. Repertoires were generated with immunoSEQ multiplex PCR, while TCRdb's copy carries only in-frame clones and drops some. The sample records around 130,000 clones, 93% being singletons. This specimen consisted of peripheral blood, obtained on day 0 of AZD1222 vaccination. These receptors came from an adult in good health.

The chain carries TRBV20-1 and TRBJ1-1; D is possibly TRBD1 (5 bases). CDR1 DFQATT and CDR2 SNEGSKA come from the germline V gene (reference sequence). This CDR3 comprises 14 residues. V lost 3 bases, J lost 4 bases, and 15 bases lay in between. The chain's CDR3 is CSASPRGGSTEAFF. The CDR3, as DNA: TGCAGTGCTAGTCCACGGGGGGGGAGCACTGAAGCTTTCTTT.

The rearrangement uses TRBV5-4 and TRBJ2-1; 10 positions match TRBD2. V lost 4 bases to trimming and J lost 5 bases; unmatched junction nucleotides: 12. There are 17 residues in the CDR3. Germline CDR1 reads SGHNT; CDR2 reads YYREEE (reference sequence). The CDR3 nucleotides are TGTGCCAGCAGCCCACGGGGAGCGGGGGGGCCTAACAATGAGCAGTTCTTC. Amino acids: CASSPRGAGGPNNEQFF.

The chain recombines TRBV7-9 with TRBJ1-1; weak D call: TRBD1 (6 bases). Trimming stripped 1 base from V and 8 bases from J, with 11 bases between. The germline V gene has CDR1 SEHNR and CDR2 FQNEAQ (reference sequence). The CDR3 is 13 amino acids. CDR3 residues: CASSLEDRAEAFF. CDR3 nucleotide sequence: TGTGCCAGCAGCTTAGAGGACAGAGCCGAAGCTTTCTTT.

CDR3 in DNA: TGTGCCAGCAGCCGACCGGGACAGGGGGCAGAGGGCTACACCTTC. Its translation is CASSRPGQGAEGYTF. The chain joins TRBV6-2 or TRBV6-3 to TRBJ1-2; 12 bases match TRBD1. Germline V CDR1 and CDR2: MNHEY, SVGEGT. V was pared by 6 bases and J by 8 bases, with 10 bases of the junction left unmatched. The CDR3 is 15 amino acids.

The CDR3 nucleotides read TGTGCCAGCAGTTTATGGGGGCGGTTCATGAACACTGAAGCTTTCTTT. This translates into CASSLWGRFMNTEAFF. The chain carries TRBV28 and TRBJ1-1; maybe TRBD1 (5 bases). CDR3 size: 16 residues. Germline CDR1 is MDHEN and CDR2 is SYDVKM. The germline V and J ends were trimmed by 0 bases and 0 bases, with 11 bases remaining between them.

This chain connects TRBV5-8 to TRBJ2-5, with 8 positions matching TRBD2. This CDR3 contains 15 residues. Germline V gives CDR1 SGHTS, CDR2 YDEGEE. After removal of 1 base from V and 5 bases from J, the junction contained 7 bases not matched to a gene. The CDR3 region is CASSLLAGKRETQYF. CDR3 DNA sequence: TGTGCCAGCAGCTTGTTAGCGGGGAAGCGGGAGACCCAGTACTTC.

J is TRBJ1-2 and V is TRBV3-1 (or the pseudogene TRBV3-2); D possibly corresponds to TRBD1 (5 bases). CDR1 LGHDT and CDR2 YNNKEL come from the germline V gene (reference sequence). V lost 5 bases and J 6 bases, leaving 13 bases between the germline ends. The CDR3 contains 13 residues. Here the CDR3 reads CASSLGGEDGYTF. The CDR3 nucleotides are TGTGCCAGCAGCTTGGGGGGTGAGGATGGCTACACCTTC.

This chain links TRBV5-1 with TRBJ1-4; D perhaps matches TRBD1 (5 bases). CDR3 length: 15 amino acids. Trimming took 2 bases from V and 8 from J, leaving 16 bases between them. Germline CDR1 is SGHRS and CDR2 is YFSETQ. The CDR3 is CASSLSGAKGEKLFF. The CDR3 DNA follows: TGCGCCAGCAGCTTAAGTGGGGCTAAGGGAGAAAAACTGTTTTTT. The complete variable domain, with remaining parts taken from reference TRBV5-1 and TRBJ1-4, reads KAGVTQTPRYLIKTRGQQVTLSCSPISGHRSVSWYQQTPGQGLQFLFEYFSETQRNKGNFPGRFSGRQFSNSRSEMNVSTLELGDSALYLCASSLSGAKGEKLFFGSGTQLSVL.

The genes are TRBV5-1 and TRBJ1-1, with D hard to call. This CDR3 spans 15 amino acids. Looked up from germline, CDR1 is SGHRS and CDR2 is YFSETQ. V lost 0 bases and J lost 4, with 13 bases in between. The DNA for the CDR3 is TGCGCCAGCAGCTTGGTCGACGCGCGTTCCACTGAAGCTTTCTTT. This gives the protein CASSLVDARSTEAFF.

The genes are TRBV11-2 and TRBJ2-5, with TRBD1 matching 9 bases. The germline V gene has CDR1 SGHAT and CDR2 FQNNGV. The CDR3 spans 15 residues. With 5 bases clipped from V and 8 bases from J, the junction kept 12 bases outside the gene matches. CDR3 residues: CASSTTRTGAQTQYF. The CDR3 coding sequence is TGTGCCAGCAGCACCACTCGGACAGGGGCGCAAACCCAGTACTTC.

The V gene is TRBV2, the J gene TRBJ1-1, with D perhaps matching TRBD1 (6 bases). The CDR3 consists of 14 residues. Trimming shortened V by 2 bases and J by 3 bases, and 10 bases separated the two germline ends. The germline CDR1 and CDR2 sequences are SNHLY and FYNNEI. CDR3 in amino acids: CASSEFTGYTEAFF. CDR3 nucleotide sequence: TGTGCCAGCAGTGAATTTACAGGGTACACTGAAGCTTTCTTT.

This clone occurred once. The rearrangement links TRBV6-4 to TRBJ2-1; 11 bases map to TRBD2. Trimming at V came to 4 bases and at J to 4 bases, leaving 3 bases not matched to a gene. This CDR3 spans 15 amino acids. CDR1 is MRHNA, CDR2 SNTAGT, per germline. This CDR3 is CASSGLAGQYNEQFF. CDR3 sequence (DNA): TGTGCCAGCAGTGGACTAGCGGGACAATACAATGAGCAGTTCTTC.

The CDR3 sequence is CASSQDKYRTDSGANVLTF. As DNA, the CDR3 is TGTGCCAGCAGCCAAGACAAGTACCGAACCGACTCTGGGGCCAACGTCCTGACTTTC. This chain connects TRBV3-1 (or the pseudogene TRBV3-2) to TRBJ2-6; D is undetermined. Trimming pared 0 bases from V and 0 bases from J, leaving 15 bases between. Germline CDR1 is LGHDT and CDR2 is YNNKEL (reference sequence). CDR3 length: 19 residues.